This TCR beta chain came from a study of blood T cell repertoires in COVID-19. The wider study: The United States, Italy and Spain were the sources of the acute and convalescent COVID-19 samples. T cells, B-cell-depleted T cells, or PBMCs provided the cDNA or gDNA that served as material.

Original processing notes: Using reference gene primer amplification, nucleated cell counts were estimated. TCRdb keeps only in-frame clones here, not all; method: immunoSEQ multiplex PCR. V, J and clone size derive from that table, while D and trimming were established from the DNA sequence. The sample consists of a few hundred thousand clones, 65% to 85% of them appearing once. V lost 4 bases and J lost 7, with 8 bases in between. The CDR3 length is 13 residues. The germline V gene has CDR1 LGHDT and CDR2 YNNKEL (reference sequence). The chain carries TRBV3-1 (or the pseudogene TRBV3-2) and TRBJ1-6, with D unresolved. Specimen: peripheral blood. This clonotype was obtained from a woman in her thirties or forties who had recovered from COVID-19. The CDR3 nucleotides are TGTGCCAGCAGCCCATTCAGAAATTCACCCCTCCACTTT. Translating gives CASSPFRNSPLHF.